This paragraph covers one T cell receptor beta chain sequence. Libraries were prepared by immunoSEQ multiplex PCR; TCRdb keeps only in-frame clonotypes and omits some of them. The sample consists of roughly 120,000 clones, just under 95% of them appearing once. The data belong to a study of control samples from healthy donors and cancer patients. The CDR3 has 17 amino acids. The germline V gene has CDR1 MGHRA and CDR2 YSYEKL. Trimming stripped 3 bases from V and 0 bases from J, with 18 bases between. The clonotype was recovered from a man aged 30 to 45 in good health. V and J are TRBV4-1 and TRBJ2-7; tentatively, D is TRBD1 (5 bases). The specimen was blood. The CDR3 is CASSHQTQGLLSYEQYF. In DNA, the CDR3 is TGCGCCAGCAGCCACCAAACGCAGGGTCTCCTCTCCTACGAGCAGTACTTC.